The 2 T cell receptor beta chains in this list originate from one sample, sequenced in a study of response to subunit inactivated influenza vaccine. TCRdb independently ran MiXCR on the RT-PCR reads; one entry per CDR3 protein. The repertoire holds about 540,000 distinct CDR3 sequences, roughly 25% seen once, with 2.5% to 3.5% in the top ten. This sample also belongs to another study, concerning T cells expressing NK-cell markers. That source adds: With UMIs, 5'RACE template switching was used to make TCR beta cDNA.

The sample consisted of CD4+ T cells sorted from PBMCs, taken 12 days after vaccination. These receptors all stem from a man aged 50 to 60 who received an inactivated influenza vaccine.

V is TRBV18 and J is TRBJ2-5; D gene ambiguous. The CDR3 spans 14 residues. Germline CDR1 and CDR2: KGHSH and LQKENI. Trimming removed 4 bases from V and 2 bases from J, with 11 bases in between. CDR3 sequence: CASSRTPRQETQYF. The CDR3 DNA follows: TGTGCCAGCTCACGCACCCCCCGACAAGAGACCCAGTACTTC.

The table lists this clonotype with a few counts. The CDR3 bases are TGCAGTGCGCTGGGACAGGGGACTCAAGAGACCCAGTACTTC. This gives the protein CSALGQGTQETQYF. The rearrangement uses TRBV20-1 and TRBJ2-5; 10 bases match TRBD1. After removal of 6 bases from V and 2 bases from J, the junction contained 6 bases not matched to a gene. The CDR3 has 14 amino acids. Germline V lookup: CDR1 DFQATT, CDR2 SNEGSKA (reference sequence).